Listed below are T cell receptor beta chains from one sample, sequenced in a study of early T cells in non-severe SARS-CoV-2 infection. TCRdb reprocessed the 5' RACE reads via MiXCR and lists one record per CDR3 protein. The sample lists approximately 69,000 distinct CDR3 sequences; about an eighth were seen once. The sample comprised whole blood. Receptors were obtained from an adult who was a healthcare worker with PCR-confirmed SARS-CoV-2 infection or an uninfected control (not recorded which). CDR3s include the opening cysteine and the closing phenylalanine or tryptophan. Fields, in order: V gene, clone size, D gene, J gene, CDR3 DNA, CDR3 protein. D genes are given only for firm matches. Clone size, where shown, is once, few, many, or a class for clones that have expanded.

V: TRBV19
size: -
D: -
J: TRBJ1-2
DNA: TGTGCCAGTAGTAATAACTATGGCTACACCTTC
CDR3: CASSNNYGYTF

V: TRBV12-3/TRBV12-4
size: many
D: TRBD2
J: TRBJ2-5
DNA: TGTGCCAGCAGCCCGGGACTAGCGGGGGTAGAGACCCAGTACTTC
CDR3: CASSPGLAGVETQYF

V: TRBV20-1
size: many
D: TRBD2
J: TRBJ2-7
DNA: TGCAGTGCTAGACTAGTCCCGGGGGGGCGTAACGAGCAGTACTTC
CDR3: CSARLVPGGRNEQYF

V: TRBV3-1
size: once
D: TRBD1
J: TRBJ2-3
DNA: TGTGCCAGCAGCCCACTACAGGGGGCGAGCACAGATACGCAGTATTTT
CDR3: CASSPLQGASTDTQYF

V: TRBV6-5
size: few
D: TRBD2
J: TRBJ2-7
DNA: TGTGCCAGCAGCCAAATCACTAGCGGGGGGCCGTACGAGCAGTACTTC
CDR3: CASSQITSGGPYEQYF

V: TRBV7-9
size: many
D: TRBD2
J: TRBJ2-4
DNA: TGTGCCAGCAGCTTAGCAACCCCCGGGACTAGCCGACTTTTAGCCAAAAACATTCAGTACTTC
CDR3: CASSLATPGTSRLLAKNIQYF

V: TRBV2
size: many
D: -
J: TRBJ2-1
DNA: TGTGCCAGCAGAAATTGGGGTGAGCAGTTCTTC
CDR3: CASRNWGEQFF

V: TRBV24-1
size: many
D: -
J: TRBJ2-2
DNA: TGTGCCACCAGTGATTTAGGCACAACGAACACCGGGGAGCTGTTTTTT
CDR3: CATSDLGTTNTGELFF

V: TRBV7-2
size: -
D: -
J: TRBJ1-2
DNA: TGTGCCAGCAGCTTAGAAGCCCAGGGAGGGGGCTACACCTTC
CDR3: CASSLEAQGGGYTF

V: TRBV3-1
size: many
D: -
J: TRBJ1-2
DNA: TGTGCCAGCAGCCAAGGGAAGGATGGCTACACCTTC
CDR3: CASSQGKDGYTF

V: TRBV4-1
size: -
D: TRBD1
J: TRBJ1-2
DNA: TGCGCCAGCAGCCAGGATACAGGGGCATCTGGCAACACCTTC
CDR3: CASSQDTGASGNTF

V: TRBV5-4
size: many
D: TRBD2
J: TRBJ2-1
DNA: TGTGCCAGCAGCTTGCGCGGGAGGACTGAGCAGTTCTTC
CDR3: CASSLRGRTEQFF